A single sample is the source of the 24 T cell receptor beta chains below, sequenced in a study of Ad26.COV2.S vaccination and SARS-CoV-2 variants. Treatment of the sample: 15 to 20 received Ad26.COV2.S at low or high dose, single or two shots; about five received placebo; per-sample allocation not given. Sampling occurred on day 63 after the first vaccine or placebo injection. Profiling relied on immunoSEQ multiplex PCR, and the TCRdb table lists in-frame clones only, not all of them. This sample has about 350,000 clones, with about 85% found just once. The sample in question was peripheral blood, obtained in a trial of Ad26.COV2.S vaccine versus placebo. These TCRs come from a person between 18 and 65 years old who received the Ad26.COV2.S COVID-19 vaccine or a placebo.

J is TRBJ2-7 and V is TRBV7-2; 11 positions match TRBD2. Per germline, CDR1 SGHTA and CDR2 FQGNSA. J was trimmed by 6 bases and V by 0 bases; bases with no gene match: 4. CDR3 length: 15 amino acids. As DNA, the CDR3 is TGTGCCAGCAGCTTAGCGGTTAGCGGGGGGGGCGAGCAGTACTTC. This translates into CASSLAVSGGGEQYF.

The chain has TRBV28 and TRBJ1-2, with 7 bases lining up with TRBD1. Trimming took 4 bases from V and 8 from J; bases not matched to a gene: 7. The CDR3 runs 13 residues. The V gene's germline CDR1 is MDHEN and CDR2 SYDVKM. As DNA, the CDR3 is TGTGCCAGCAGTTATGACAGGGAGTACGGCTACACCTTC. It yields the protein CASSYDREYGYTF.

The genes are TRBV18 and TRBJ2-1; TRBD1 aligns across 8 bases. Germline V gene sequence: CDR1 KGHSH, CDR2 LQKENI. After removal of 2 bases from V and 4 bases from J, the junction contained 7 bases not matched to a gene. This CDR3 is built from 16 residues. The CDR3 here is CASSPTDRAGYNEQFF. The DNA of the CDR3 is TGTGCCAGCTCACCAACGGACAGGGCTGGGTACAATGAGCAGTTCTTC.

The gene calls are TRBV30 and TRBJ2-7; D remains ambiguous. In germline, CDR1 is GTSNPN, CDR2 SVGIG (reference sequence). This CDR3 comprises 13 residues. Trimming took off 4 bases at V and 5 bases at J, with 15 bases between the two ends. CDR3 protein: CAWNKLGFDEQYF. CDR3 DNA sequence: TGTGCCTGGAATAAACTGGGGTTCGACGAGCAGTACTTC. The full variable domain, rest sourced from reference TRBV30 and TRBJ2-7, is SQTIHQWPATLVQPVGSPLSLECTVEGTSNPNLYWYRQAAGRGLQLLFYSVGIGQISSEVPQNLSASRPQDRQFILSSKKLLLSDSGFYLCAWNKLGFDEQYFGPGTRLTVT.

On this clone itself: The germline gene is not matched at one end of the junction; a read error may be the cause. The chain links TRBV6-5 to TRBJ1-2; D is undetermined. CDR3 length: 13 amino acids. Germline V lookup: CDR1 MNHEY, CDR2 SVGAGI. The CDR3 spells CAGSYPDGLGYTF. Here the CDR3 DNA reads TGTGCCGGCAGTTACCCGGACGGTTTAGGCTACACCTTC.

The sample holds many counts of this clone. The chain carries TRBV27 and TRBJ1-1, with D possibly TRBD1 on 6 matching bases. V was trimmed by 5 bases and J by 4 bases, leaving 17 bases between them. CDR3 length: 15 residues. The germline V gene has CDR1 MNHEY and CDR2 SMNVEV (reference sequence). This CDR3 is CASSLRRQDPTEAFF. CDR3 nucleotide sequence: TGTGCCAGCAGTCTCCGACGACAGGACCCCACTGAAGCTTTCTTT.

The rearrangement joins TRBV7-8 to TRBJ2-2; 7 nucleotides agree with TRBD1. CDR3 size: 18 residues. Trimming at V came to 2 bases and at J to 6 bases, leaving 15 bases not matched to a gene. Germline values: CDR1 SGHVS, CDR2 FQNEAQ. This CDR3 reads CASSLTRTGRGGAGELFF. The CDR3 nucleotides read TGTGCCAGCAGCTTAACTCGGACAGGACGGGGTGGTGCCGGGGAGCTGTTTTTT.

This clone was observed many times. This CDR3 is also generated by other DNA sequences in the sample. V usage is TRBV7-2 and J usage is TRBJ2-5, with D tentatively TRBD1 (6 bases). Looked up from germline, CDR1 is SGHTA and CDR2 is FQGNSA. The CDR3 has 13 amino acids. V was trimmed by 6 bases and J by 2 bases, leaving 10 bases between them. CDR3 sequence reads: CASSYRVQETQYF. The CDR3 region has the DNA TGTGCCAGCAGTTACAGGGTACAAGAGACCCAGTACTTC. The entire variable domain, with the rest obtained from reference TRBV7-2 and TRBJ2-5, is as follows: GAGVSQSPSNKVTEKGKDVELRCDPISGHTALYWYRQSLGQGLEFLIYFQGNSAPDKSGLPSDRFSAERTGGSVSTLTIQRTQQEDSAVYLCASSYRVQETQYFGPGTRLLVL.

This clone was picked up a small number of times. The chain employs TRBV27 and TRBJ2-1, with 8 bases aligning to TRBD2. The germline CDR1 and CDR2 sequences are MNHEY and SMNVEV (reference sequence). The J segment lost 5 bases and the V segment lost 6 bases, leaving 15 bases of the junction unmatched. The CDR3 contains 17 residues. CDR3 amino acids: CASRKGTSIVGNNEQFF. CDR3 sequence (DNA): TGTGCCAGCAGGAAGGGGACTAGTATAGTGGGCAACAATGAGCAGTTCTTC.

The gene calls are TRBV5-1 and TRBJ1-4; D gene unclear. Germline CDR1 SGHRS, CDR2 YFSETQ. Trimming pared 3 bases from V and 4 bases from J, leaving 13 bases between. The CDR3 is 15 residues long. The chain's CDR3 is CASSSRPGLNEKLFF. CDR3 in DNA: TGCGCCAGCAGCTCCCGTCCGGGCCTTAATGAAAAACTGTTTTTT.

The CDR3 DNA is TGTGCCAGCAGTAATAGCGGGAGTTCGACCCAGTACTTC. Its protein is CASSNSGSSTQYF. The rearrangement joins TRBV11-2 to TRBJ2-5; 9 bases are a match to TRBD2. V trimming: 6 bases; J trimming: 7 bases; junction bases outside the gene matches: 6. The CDR3 loop spans 13 amino acids. Germline values: CDR1 SGHAT, CDR2 FQNNGV. The full variable domain, rest sourced from reference TRBV11-2 and TRBJ2-5, is EAGVAQSPRYKIIEKRQSVAFWCNPISGHATLYWYQQILGQGPKLLIQFQNNGVVDDSQLPKDRFSAERLKGVDSTLKIQPAKLEDSAVYLCASSNSGSSTQYFGPGTRLLVL.

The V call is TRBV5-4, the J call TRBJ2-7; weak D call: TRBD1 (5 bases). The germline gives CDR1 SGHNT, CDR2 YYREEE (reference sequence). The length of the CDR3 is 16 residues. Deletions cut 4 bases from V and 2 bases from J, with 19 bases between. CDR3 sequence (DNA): TGTGCCAGCAGCCCCAGGGTGGGGCGGTGGACCTACGAGCAGTACTTC. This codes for CASSPRVGRWTYEQYF.

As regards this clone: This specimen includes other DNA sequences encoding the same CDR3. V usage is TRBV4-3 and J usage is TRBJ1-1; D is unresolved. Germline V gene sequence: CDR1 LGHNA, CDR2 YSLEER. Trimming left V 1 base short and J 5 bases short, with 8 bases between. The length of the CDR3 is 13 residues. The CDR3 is CASSQVGGTEAFF. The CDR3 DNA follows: TGCGCCAGCAGCCAAGTCGGAGGAACTGAAGCTTTCTTT.

The CDR3 loop reads CASSAGTSGGQTQYF. In nucleotides, the CDR3 is TGTGCCAGCAGCGCCGGGACTAGCGGGGGACAGACCCAGTACTTC. The chain combines TRBV11-2 with TRBJ2-5; the match to TRBD2 covers 14 bases. This CDR3 contains 15 residues. Germline values: CDR1 SGHAT, CDR2 FQNNGV. The V gene end was trimmed by 5 bases and the J gene end by 6 bases; junction bases not matched to a gene: 5.

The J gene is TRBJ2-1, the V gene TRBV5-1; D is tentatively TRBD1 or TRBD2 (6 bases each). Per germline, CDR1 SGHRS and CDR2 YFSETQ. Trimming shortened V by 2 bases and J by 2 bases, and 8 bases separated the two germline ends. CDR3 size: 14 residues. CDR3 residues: CASSFGGPYNEQFF. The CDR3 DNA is TGCGCCAGCAGCTTCGGGGGCCCCTACAATGAGCAGTTCTTC.

CDR3 amino acids: CASSGKAAGNTDTQYF. CDR3 sequence (DNA): TGTGCCAGCAGCGGCAAGGCTGCAGGAAACACAGATACGCAGTATTTT. The gene calls are TRBV5-4 and TRBJ2-3; D gene uncertain. Germline-derived CDR1 and CDR2 are SGHNT and YYREEE (reference sequence). The CDR3 is 16 amino acids. Trimming left V 4 bases short and J 2 bases short, with 17 bases between.

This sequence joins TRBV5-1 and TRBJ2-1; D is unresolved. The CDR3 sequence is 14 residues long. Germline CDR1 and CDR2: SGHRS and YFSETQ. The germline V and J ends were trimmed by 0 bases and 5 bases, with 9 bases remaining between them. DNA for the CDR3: TGCGCCAGCAGCTTGGATTTAGACAACAATGAGCAGTTCTTC. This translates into CASSLDLDNNEQFF.

CDR3 sequence: CASSLAPGSGYGYTF. CDR3 sequence (DNA): TGCGCCAGCAGCTTGGCCCCGGGGTCAGGCTATGGCTACACCTTC. The chain joins TRBV5-1 to TRBJ1-2; D ambiguous. In germline, CDR1 is SGHRS, CDR2 YFSETQ. The CDR3 is 15 amino acids. Trimming shortened V by 0 bases and J by 4 bases, and 13 bases separated the two germline ends.

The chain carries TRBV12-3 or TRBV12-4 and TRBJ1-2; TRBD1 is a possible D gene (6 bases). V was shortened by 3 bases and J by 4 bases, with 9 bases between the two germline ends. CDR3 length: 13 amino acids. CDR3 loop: CASSFSRGYGYTF. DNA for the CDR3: TGTGCCAGCAGTTTTTCCAGGGGCTATGGCTACACCTTC.

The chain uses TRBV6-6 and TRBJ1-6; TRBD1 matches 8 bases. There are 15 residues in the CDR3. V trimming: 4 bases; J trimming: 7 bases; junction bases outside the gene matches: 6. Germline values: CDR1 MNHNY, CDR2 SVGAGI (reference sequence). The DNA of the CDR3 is TGTGCCAGCAGTTCGGACAGGGCGGAAAATTCACCCCTCCACTTT. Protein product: CASSSDRAENSPLHF.

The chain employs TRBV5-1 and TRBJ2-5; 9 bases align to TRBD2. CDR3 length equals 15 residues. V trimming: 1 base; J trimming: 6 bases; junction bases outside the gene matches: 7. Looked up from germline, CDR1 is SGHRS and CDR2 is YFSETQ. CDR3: CASSLLSSGDQTQYF. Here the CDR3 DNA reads TGCGCCAGCAGCTTGTTGTCTAGCGGGGATCAGACCCAGTACTTC.

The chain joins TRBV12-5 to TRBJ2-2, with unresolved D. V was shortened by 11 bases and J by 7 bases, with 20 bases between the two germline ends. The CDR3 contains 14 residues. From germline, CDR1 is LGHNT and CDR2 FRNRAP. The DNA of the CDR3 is TGTGCTGGCTCAGACACACTGGCTGGCGGGGAGCTGTTTTTT. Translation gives CAGSDTLAGGELFF.

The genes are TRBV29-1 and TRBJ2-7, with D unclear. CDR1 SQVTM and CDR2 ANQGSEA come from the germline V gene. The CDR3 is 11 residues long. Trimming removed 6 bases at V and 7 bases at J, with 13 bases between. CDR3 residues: CSVLGIGEQYF. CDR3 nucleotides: TGCAGCGTACTGGGAATAGGGGAGCAGTACTTC.

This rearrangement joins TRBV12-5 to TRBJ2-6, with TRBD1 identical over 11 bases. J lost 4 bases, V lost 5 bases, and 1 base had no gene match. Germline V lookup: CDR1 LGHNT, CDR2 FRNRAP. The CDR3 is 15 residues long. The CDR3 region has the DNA TGTGCTAGTGGTGGACAGGGGGCCGGGGCCAACGTCCTGACTTTC. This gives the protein CASGGQGAGANVLTF.